A selection of T cell receptor beta chains follows, all from one sample in a study of shared clonotypes between healthy human individuals. Here immunoSEQ multiplex PCR was the method, and the copy in TCRdb shows in-frame clones only, minus some. The sample has 600,000 to 750,000 clones; around 72% are singletons. Sequenced: memory CD4+ T cells sorted from blood. These receptors came from a woman aged 25-40 years in good health. CDR3s include the opening cysteine and the closing phenylalanine or tryptophan. Each record gives: D gene, CDR3 length, clone size, V gene, J gene, CDR3 DNA, CDR3 protein. The D gene is left open where the match is weak. Size tells how often a clone was seen (once, few, many) or the class of an expanded clone, and some rows leave it out.

D gene: -
CDR3 length: 14
clone size: many
V gene: TRBV7-9
J gene: TRBJ1-4
CDR3 DNA: TGTGCGATCCAAAAGGGGTGGACTAATGAAAAACTGTTTTTT
CDR3 protein: CAIQKGWTNEKLFF

D gene: TRBD2
CDR3 length: 16
clone size: -
V gene: TRBV29-1
J gene: TRBJ2-3
CDR3 DNA: TGCAGCGTAATCCGACGGGCTAGCGGGAGATCTGATACGCAGTATTTT
CDR3 protein: CSVIRRASGRSDTQYF

D gene: TRBD2
CDR3 length: 15
clone size: -
V gene: TRBV5-6
J gene: TRBJ2-7
CDR3 DNA: TGTGCCAGCAGCCGGGGACTAGCGGGAGCCTACGAGCAGTACTTC
CDR3 protein: CASSRGLAGAYEQYF

D gene: -
CDR3 length: 13
clone size: few
V gene: TRBV5-8
J gene: TRBJ1-5
CDR3 DNA: TGTGCCAGCAGCTTGGAGGAGAATCAGCCCCAGCATTTT
CDR3 protein: CASSLEENQPQHF

D gene: -
CDR3 length: 12
clone size: -
V gene: TRBV21-1
J gene: TRBJ2-7
CDR3 DNA: TGTGCCAGCAGCAAAATCCCCTACGAGCAGTACTTC
CDR3 protein: CASSKIPYEQYF

D gene: TRBD2
CDR3 length: 17
clone size: few
V gene: TRBV7-2
J gene: TRBJ2-3
CDR3 DNA: TGTGCCAGCAGCCCCGGGAGGGGCGGGGGCTGGGCAGATACGCAGTATTTT
CDR3 protein: CASSPGRGGGWADTQYF

D gene: -
CDR3 length: 15
clone size: few
V gene: TRBV10-3
J gene: TRBJ2-7
CDR3 DNA: TGTGCCATCAGTGAGCCGGAAGGGGGGTCCTACGAGCAGTACTTC
CDR3 protein: CAISEPEGGSYEQYF

D gene: TRBD1
CDR3 length: 15
clone size: once
V gene: TRBV5-1
J gene: TRBJ1-1
CDR3 DNA: TGCGCCAGCAGCTTAAATACCCGGGACAGGGTTACAGCTTTCTTT
CDR3 protein: CASSLNTRDRVTAFF

D gene: -
CDR3 length: 14
clone size: -
V gene: TRBV6-1
J gene: TRBJ2-7
CDR3 DNA: TGTGCCAGCAGTGAACGTCGCAGGAGCTACGAGCAGTACTTC
CDR3 protein: CASSERRRSYEQYF

D gene: -
CDR3 length: 16
clone size: few
V gene: TRBV5-1
J gene: TRBJ2-1
CDR3 DNA: TGCGCCAGCAGCTTCGGACGGGACCTATCCTACAATGAGCAGTTCTTC
CDR3 protein: CASSFGRDLSYNEQFF

D gene: TRBD1
CDR3 length: 15
clone size: -
V gene: TRBV4-2
J gene: TRBJ1-2
CDR3 DNA: TGTGCCAGCAGCCAGGACAGGGTCCTGGGCTATGGCTACACCTTC
CDR3 protein: CASSQDRVLGYGYTF

D gene: -
CDR3 length: 16
clone size: -
V gene: TRBV9
J gene: TRBJ2-3
CDR3 DNA: TGTGCCAGCAGCGTAGGGCAGGGGTGGGACACAGATACGCAGTATTTT
CDR3 protein: CASSVGQGWDTDTQYF

D gene: -
CDR3 length: 14
clone size: -
V gene: TRBV7-2
J gene: TRBJ2-7
CDR3 DNA: TGTGCCAGCGGGTTAGGGCCCAACGGGCGCGAGCAGTACTTC
CDR3 protein: CASGLGPNGREQYF

D gene: -
CDR3 length: 15
clone size: -
V gene: TRBV5-6
J gene: TRBJ2-7
CDR3 DNA: TGTGCCAGCAGCTGGGGCAACAGGGGAGGGCTCGAGCAGTACTTC
CDR3 protein: CASSWGNRGGLEQYF

D gene: TRBD1
CDR3 length: 17
clone size: once
V gene: TRBV19
J gene: TRBJ1-5
CDR3 DNA: TGTGCCAGTAGTACCCGTCACAGGGGCGGGGACAATCAGCCCCAGCATTTT
CDR3 protein: CASSTRHRGGDNQPQHF

D gene: -
CDR3 length: 14
clone size: -
V gene: TRBV2
J gene: TRBJ2-3
CDR3 DNA: TGTGCCAGCAACCCAACTACTAGCACAGATACGCAGTATTTT
CDR3 protein: CASNPTTSTDTQYF

D gene: TRBD2
CDR3 length: 18
clone size: -
V gene: TRBV4-1
J gene: TRBJ2-3
CDR3 DNA: TGCGCCAGCAGCCAAGGTACTAGCGGGAGGACTAGCACAGATACGCAGTATTTT
CDR3 protein: CASSQGTSGRTSTDTQYF

D gene: -
CDR3 length: 15
clone size: few
V gene: TRBV30
J gene: TRBJ1-5
CDR3 DNA: TGTGCCTGGAGTGTACAAGGCAGGGGCAATCAGCCCCAGCATTTT
CDR3 protein: CAWSVQGRGNQPQHF

D gene: TRBD2
CDR3 length: 15
clone size: -
V gene: TRBV11-2
J gene: TRBJ2-5
CDR3 DNA: TGTGCCAGCAGCCTTGGGACTAGCGGCCAAGAGACCCAGTACTTC
CDR3 protein: CASSLGTSGQETQYF

D gene: -
CDR3 length: 15
clone size: -
V gene: TRBV11-2
J gene: TRBJ2-2
CDR3 DNA: TGTGCCAGCAGCTTAGGGGCGGGGGCTGGCGGGGAGCTGTTTTTT
CDR3 protein: CASSLGAGAGGELFF

D gene: TRBD1
CDR3 length: 14
clone size: -
V gene: TRBV6-6
J gene: TRBJ1-4
CDR3 DNA: TGTGCCACTAACCAGGACAGGAGGAAAGAAAAACTGTTTTTT
CDR3 protein: CATNQDRRKEKLFF

D gene: TRBD1
CDR3 length: 16
clone size: -
V gene: TRBV19
J gene: TRBJ1-5
CDR3 DNA: TGTGCCAGTATAAGGCAGGGGGAACGGTGGGCTCAGCCCCAGCATTTT
CDR3 protein: CASIRQGERWAQPQHF

D gene: -
CDR3 length: 15
clone size: -
V gene: TRBV7-9
J gene: TRBJ2-3
CDR3 DNA: TGTGCCAGCAGCTTGGGAGGCAGAAACACAGATACGCAGTATTTT
CDR3 protein: CASSLGGRNTDTQYF

D gene: -
CDR3 length: 15
clone size: -
V gene: TRBV6-1
J gene: TRBJ2-7
CDR3 DNA: TGTGCCAGCACCCAAGAGGGAGTGGCTTGGTACGAGCAGTACTTC
CDR3 protein: CASTQEGVAWYEQYF

D gene: -
CDR3 length: 18
clone size: -
V gene: TRBV5-1
J gene: TRBJ2-1
CDR3 DNA: TGCGCCAGCAGCTTGTCTTACGGGGGACCGGACCTCTACAATGAGCAGTTCTTC
CDR3 protein: CASSLSYGGPDLYNEQFF

D gene: TRBD2
CDR3 length: 16
clone size: -
V gene: TRBV5-1
J gene: TRBJ2-4
CDR3 DNA: TGCGCCAGCAGCGATGGACTAGCTTTGGCCAAAAACATTCAGTACTTC
CDR3 protein: CASSDGLALAKNIQYF

D gene: -
CDR3 length: 11
clone size: -
V gene: TRBV6-6
J gene: TRBJ2-1
CDR3 DNA: TGTGCCAGCAGGGCCGGGGGTGAGGAGTTCTTC
CDR3 protein: CASRAGGEEFF

D gene: TRBD1
CDR3 length: 15
clone size: -
V gene: TRBV6-4
J gene: TRBJ2-7
CDR3 DNA: TGTGCCAGCAGGGCCGGGACAGGGGCCCCCTACGAGCAGTACTTC
CDR3 protein: CASRAGTGAPYEQYF

D gene: -
CDR3 length: 13
clone size: -
V gene: TRBV7-9
J gene: TRBJ2-3
CDR3 DNA: TGTGCCAGCAAGGAACAGACCACAGATACGCAGTATTTT
CDR3 protein: CASKEQTTDTQYF

D gene: -
CDR3 length: 14
clone size: -
V gene: TRBV28
J gene: TRBJ2-2
CDR3 DNA: TGTGCCAGCACCGACTGGCCCAACACCGGGGAGCTGTTTTTT
CDR3 protein: CASTDWPNTGELFF

D gene: -
CDR3 length: 15
clone size: -
V gene: TRBV7-9
J gene: TRBJ2-7
CDR3 DNA: TGTGCCAGCAGCTCAACGGGACGCACCCCCTACGAGCAGTACTTC
CDR3 protein: CASSSTGRTPYEQYF

D gene: -
CDR3 length: 14
clone size: -
V gene: TRBV5-1
J gene: TRBJ1-1
CDR3 DNA: TGCGCCAGCAGCTTGGGACACCAAAACACTGAAGCTTTCTTT
CDR3 protein: CASSLGHQNTEAFF

D gene: -
CDR3 length: 15
clone size: -
V gene: TRBV4-2
J gene: TRBJ2-5
CDR3 DNA: TGTGCCAGCAGCCAAGACTTGACAGTAGAAGAGACCCAGTACTTC
CDR3 protein: CASSQDLTVEETQYF

D gene: -
CDR3 length: 14
clone size: -
V gene: TRBV6-5
J gene: TRBJ2-3
CDR3 DNA: TGTGCCAGCAGCCAACGTACAAGCACAGATACGCAGTATTTT
CDR3 protein: CASSQRTSTDTQYF

D gene: TRBD2
CDR3 length: 16
clone size: -
V gene: TRBV7-3
J gene: TRBJ2-3
CDR3 DNA: TGTGCCAGCAGCTCCCAACTAGCGGGGGCCACAGATACGCAGTATTTT
CDR3 protein: CASSSQLAGATDTQYF

D gene: TRBD2
CDR3 length: 17
clone size: -
V gene: TRBV7-9
J gene: TRBJ2-1
CDR3 DNA: TGTGCCAGCAGCCTCCCTCGGCGGGAGGCGCCCTACAATGAGCAGTTCTTC
CDR3 protein: CASSLPRREAPYNEQFF

D gene: -
CDR3 length: 12
clone size: few
V gene: TRBV2
J gene: TRBJ1-6
CDR3 DNA: TGTGCCAGCAGTCCGCCAAATTCACCCCTCCACTTT
CDR3 protein: CASSPPNSPLHF

D gene: -
CDR3 length: 14
clone size: -
V gene: TRBV6-5
J gene: TRBJ2-3
CDR3 DNA: TGTGCCAGCAGTTACTCGAGGGCACCAAGTACGCAGTATTTT
CDR3 protein: CASSYSRAPSTQYF

D gene: -
CDR3 length: 15
clone size: -
V gene: TRBV10-3
J gene: TRBJ2-2
CDR3 DNA: TGTGCCATCCGGGGTGTTATCGAGAACACCGGGGAGCTGTTTTTT
CDR3 protein: CAIRGVIENTGELFF

D gene: TRBD2
CDR3 length: 15
clone size: few
V gene: TRBV11-3
J gene: TRBJ2-1
CDR3 DNA: TGTGCCAGCAGCTCTAGCGGGAGCTCCTACAATGAGCAGTTCTTC
CDR3 protein: CASSSSGSSYNEQFF